A single sample gave rise to the 10 T cell receptor beta chains below, sequenced in a study of identifying expanded T cells in peripheral blood (dated by TCRdb to between 2018 and 2021). Library preparation used the immunoSEQ multiplex PCR assay. The immuneACCESS repertoire file appears here via TCRdb, limited to in-frame rearrangements. These files lack a portion of the clones; in checked studies, under half of the deficit traces to unresolved V genes, and the cause of the others is not known. The sample table holds 95,000 to 150,000 clones, of which approximately 80% were seen once. In total, the top ten clones hold 3% to 4% of the sample. The sequencing input was blood. The receptor set was obtained from a person aged 18 to 70 in good health.

This chain links TRBV7-9 with TRBJ2-1; D not resolved. The CDR3 runs to 15 residues. Germline CDR1 and CDR2: SEHNR and FQNEAQ (reference sequence). V shed 4 bases and J shed 4 bases, with 14 bases lying between them. CDR3 DNA: TGTGCCAGCAGCTCCCAATTCGTTGGTTACAATGAGCAGTTCTTC. Its translation is CASSSQFVGYNEQFF.

The chain couples TRBV9 to TRBJ1-2; TRBD1 is a possible D gene (5 bases). Germline V CDR1 and CDR2: SGDLS, YYNGEE. CDR3 length equals 15 residues. V lost 4 bases to trimming and J lost 6 bases, with 19 bases between them. CDR3 nucleotide sequence: TGTGCCAGCAGCACCCTAAACCCAGGGTCTCATGGCTACACCTTC. Translation: CASSTLNPGSHGYTF.

This chain connects TRBV9 to TRBJ1-2, with D tentatively TRBD1 (6 bases). Germline CDR1 and CDR2: SGDLS and YYNGEE. The CDR3 loop spans 13 amino acids. Trimming cost V 5 bases and J 7 bases, with 15 bases left between them. CDR3 coding DNA: TGTGCCAGCAGGGAGACAGGAATTTTTGGCTACACCTTC. Translation: CASRETGIFGYTF.

The rearrangement joins TRBV7-8 to TRBJ1-1, with D maybe TRBD1 (5 bases). Trimming took off 3 bases at V and 3 bases at J, with 8 bases between the two ends. The CDR3 runs to 13 residues. The germline V gene encodes CDR1 SGHVS and CDR2 FQNEAQ. The CDR3 reads CASSLGPDTEAFF. CDR3 coding DNA: TGTGCCAGCAGCTTGGGACCGGACACTGAAGCTTTCTTT. The full variable domain, in which reference TRBV7-8 and TRBJ1-1 provide the parts outside the CDR3, is GAGVSQSPRYKVAKRGQDVALRCDPISGHVSLFWYQQALGQGPEFLTYFQNEAQLDKSGLPSDRFFAERPEGSVSTLKIQRTQQEDSAVYLCASSLGPDTEAFFGQGTRLTVV.

The chain has TRBV5-1 and TRBJ2-5; either TRBD1 or TRBD2 may supply D (5 bases each). There are 14 residues in the CDR3. The germline V and J ends were trimmed by 4 bases and 5 bases, with 15 bases remaining between them. The germline V gene encodes CDR1 SGHRS and CDR2 YFSETQ. In DNA form, the CDR3 reads TGCGCCAGCAGCCCCGGGACCCCAGCCGAGACCCAGTACTTC. This sequence encodes CASSPGTPAETQYF.

V and J are TRBV20-1 and TRBJ1-1; D remains ambiguous. The V gene lost 8 bases and the J gene lost 7 bases, with 5 bases spanning the gap. Per the germline V gene, CDR1 is DFQATT and CDR2 is SNEGSKA (reference sequence). There are 8 residues in the CDR3. The CDR3 loop reads CSTNEAFF. The DNA of the CDR3 is TGCAGTACCAATGAAGCTTTCTTT.

Only one count was recorded for this clone. The V and J genes are TRBV6-6 and TRBJ2-3; D ambiguous. The CDR3 contains 14 residues. Germline V CDR1 and CDR2: MNHNY, SVGAGI (reference sequence). Trimming removed 4 bases from V and 2 bases from J, with 10 bases in between. The chain's CDR3 is CASSSTRTTDTQYF. In DNA form, the CDR3 reads TGTGCCAGCAGTTCGACACGGACCACAGATACGCAGTATTTT.

V usage is TRBV6-1 and J usage is TRBJ2-5; TRBD1 matches 8 bases. This CDR3 is built from 14 residues. J was trimmed by 0 bases and V by 11 bases; bases with no gene match: 8. Germline CDR1 reads MNHNS; CDR2 reads SASEGT. The CDR3 here is CAAQGDYYQETQYF. The CDR3 DNA reads TGTGCCGCACAGGGGGATTACTACCAAGAGACCCAGTACTTC.

The chain uses TRBV6-4 and TRBJ2-7; 7 bases line up with TRBD1. This CDR3 contains 14 residues. CDR1 MRHNA and CDR2 SNTAGT come from the germline V gene. V was clipped by 7 bases and J by 2 bases; unmatched bases: 8. The CDR3 bases are TGTGCCAGCAAAGTAGGGCAGGGGGCCTACGAGCAGTACTTC. It codes for CASKVGQGAYEQYF.

The chain combines TRBV6-5 with TRBJ1-2; D not resolved. The CDR3 extends over 15 amino acids. Germline V gives CDR1 MNHEY, CDR2 SVGAGI. Deletions cut 5 bases from V and 0 bases from J, with 13 bases between. CDR3: CASSRVGGSNYGYTF. In DNA form, the CDR3 reads TGTGCCAGCAGTCGGGTCGGAGGGTCTAACTATGGCTACACCTTC.